This TCR beta chain was profiled in a study of shared clonotypes between healthy human individuals. Study-wide results and limits: Around 5% was the fraction of naive CD4 clonotypes found shared across four donors. Compared with clonotypes that all four donors shared, non-shared clonotypes had lower generation probabilities. The genetic and exposure-history diversity represented was limited by few donors.

The CDR3 extends over 13 amino acids. V lost 8 bases to trimming and J lost 4 bases, with 13 bases between them. Germline values: CDR1 SNHLY, CDR2 FYNNEI. To note about this clone: Antigen: not known.

Replicate PCRs run on sorted subsets employed about 220 ng DNA, 25,000 to 35,000 T cell genomes. Sequenced by immunoSEQ multiplex PCR; TCRdb stores in-frame clones only, minus some. The sample includes approximately 110,000 clones, about 72% of them seen just once. V usage is TRBV2 and J usage is TRBJ2-3; D might be TRBD2 (6 bases). Sequencing was carried out using memory CD8+ T cells sorted from blood. The subset here: CD45RO+ cells pooled with CCR7-negative TemRA cells. The receptor was isolated from a young woman in good health. CDR3 protein: CASWRGEADTQYF. For the CDR3, the DNA is TGTGCCAGCTGGCGGGGAGAGGCAGATACGCAGTATTTT.